This entry concerns a single T cell receptor (beta chain). The antigen is unknown. This sample is part of a study of cytomegalovirus exposure and HLA in healthy donors. Study-wide findings and caveats: The tendency of first-cohort TCR clusters to co-occur in the 90 to 150 validation repertoires was the finding of a later analysis. A classifier reportedly called cytomegalovirus status with high sensitivity and specificity.

Libraries were prepared by immunoSEQ multiplex PCR; TCRdb keeps only in-frame clonotypes and omits some of them. Of 150,000 to 200,000 clones listed, around 90% are singletons. Sequenced material: PBMCs. This clonotype was sampled from a woman aged 18-29 years in good health and CMV-seropositive.

In nucleotides, the CDR3 is TGTGCCAGCAGAACAGGGTCTGAAGCTTTCTTT. It specifies CASRTGSEAFF. The chain is built from TRBV7-2 and TRBJ1-1; D perhaps matches TRBD1 (6 bases). The CDR3 loop spans 11 amino acids. Germline lookup yields CDR1 SGHTA and CDR2 FQGNSA. Trimming stripped 6 bases from V and 6 bases from J, with 8 bases between. Looking up the rest from reference TRBV7-2 and TRBJ1-1 gives the full variable domain: GAGVSQSPSNKVTEKGKDVELRCDPISGHTALYWYRQSLGQGLEFLIYFQGNSAPDKSGLPSDRFSAERTGGSVSTLTIQRTQQEDSAVYLCASRTGSEAFFGQGTRLTVV.